These 6 T cell receptor beta chains came from one sample sequenced in a study of CD8+ T cells in alopecia areata. The authors extracted RNA and reverse transcribed it into cDNA as the sequencing template. Some clones are missing from TCRdb's copy, which holds only in-frame ones; the method was immunoSEQ multiplex PCR. The repertoire holds around 100,000 clones, with 65% to 90% as singletons. Treatment reported: oral pan-JAK inhibitor, 5-10 mg twice daily. This material consisted of CD8+ T cells sorted from blood, taken at roughly week 30, from a patient treated with tofacitinib. These receptors all come from a human donor with alopecia areata.

This clone is a singleton in its sample. The J gene is TRBJ2-7, the V gene TRBV5-1; D not resolved. Germline-derived CDR1 and CDR2 are SGHRS and YFSETQ. The CDR3 spans 14 residues. Between the trimmed V and J ends, which lost 1 base and 7 bases, there was a span of 15 bases. The CDR3 sequence: CASSLSHLSEEQYF. DNA of the CDR3: TGCGCCAGCAGCTTGAGCCACCTCTCGGAGGAGCAGTACTTC.

The V and J genes are TRBV9 and TRBJ1-1, with D possibly being TRBD1 (5 bases). The length of the CDR3 is 11 residues. Germline loops: CDR1 SGDLS, CDR2 YYNGEE. V lost 4 bases and J lost 8, with 9 bases in between. The CDR3 sequence is CASSRGAEAFF. CDR3 DNA: TGTGCCAGCAGCCGAGGGGCAGAAGCTTTCTTT.

The chain combines TRBV15 with TRBJ1-5; D gene unclear. This CDR3 region has 14 residues. CDR1 is LNHNV and CDR2 is YYDKDF in the germline V gene (reference sequence). V lost 0 bases to trimming and J lost 1 base, with 4 bases between them. In DNA, the CDR3 is TGTGCCACCAGCAGAGACAAGAGCAATCAGCCCCAGCATTTT. It translates to CATSRDKSNQPQHF.

The chain combines TRBV29-1 with TRBJ2-1; no clear D gene. Trimming removed 6 bases from V and 3 bases from J, with 6 bases in between. The CDR3 contains 11 residues. The germline gives CDR1 SQVTM, CDR2 ANQGSEA. CDR3 region: CSVLDYNEQFF. The CDR3 nucleotides read TGCAGCGTCCTGGACTACAATGAGCAGTTCTTC.

The V gene is TRBV29-1, the J gene TRBJ2-7, with D possibly matching TRBD2 (6 bases). There are 13 residues in the CDR3. Germline values: CDR1 SQVTM, CDR2 ANQGSEA. V was trimmed by 5 bases and J by 5 bases, leaving 16 bases between them. CDR3 nucleotide sequence: TGCAGCGTTACGGGACTCTACGGACACGAGCAGTACTTC. This sequence encodes CSVTGLYGHEQYF.

V gene TRBV2 combines with J gene TRBJ2-1; 7 bases line up with TRBD2. The CDR3 loop spans 14 amino acids. V trimming: 1 base; J trimming: 7 bases; junction bases outside the gene matches: 4. CDR1 is SNHLY and CDR2 is FYNNEI in the germline V gene. CDR3 DNA: TGTGCCAGCAGTGAAGGCGGGAGTGGAAATGAGCAGTTCTTC. Encoded protein: CASSEGGSGNEQFF.